The 9 T cell receptor beta chains below come from one sample, sequenced in a study of blood T cell repertoires in COVID-19. Clones were read by immunoSEQ multiplex PCR, and TCRdb kept only the in-frame ones, dropping some. The table has 93,000 or so clones, about 80% seen once; the top ten hold approximately 13%. Sequenced input: peripheral blood. These receptor sequences come from a human donor in a cohort sampled during active or convalescent COVID-19.

This chain joins TRBV10-1 and TRBJ1-6; D possibly corresponds to TRBD1 (6 bases). Between the trimmed V and J ends, which lost 9 bases and 7 bases, there was a span of 13 bases. The germline V gene encodes CDR1 WNHNN and CDR2 SYGVQD (reference sequence). The CDR3 is made up of 13 amino acids. CDR3 in DNA: TGCGCCAGGTCCGGGACACGCAATTCACCCCTCCACTTT. Translation: CARSGTRNSPLHF.

This clone occurred once. The CDR3 spells CASSSPTAGTSGGAPHEQFF. The CDR3 region has the DNA TGTGCCAGCAGTTCCCCCACCGCCGGGACTAGCGGGGGGGCCCCTCATGAGCAGTTCTTC. The chain couples TRBV6-2 or TRBV6-3 to TRBJ2-1; 16 nucleotides align to TRBD2. The V gene's germline CDR1 is MNHEY and CDR2 SVGEGT. Unmatched junction bases numbered 17, after V lost 4 bases and J lost 8 bases. This CDR3 spans 20 amino acids.

A remark on this clone: One end of the junction does not line up with germline, which may come from a read error. The J gene is TRBJ2-3, the V gene TRBV28; 10 bases fit TRBD2. The CDR3 has 12 residues. From germline, CDR1 is MDHEN and CDR2 SYDVKM. Written as DNA, the CDR3 is TGTGCCAGCAGTTTTAGCGGGGGGCGCGGGGGATTT. Its protein product is CASSFSGGRGGF.

The chain combines TRBV5-1 with TRBJ1-1; D not resolved. The V gene lost 3 bases and the J gene lost 6 bases, with 9 bases spanning the gap. Germline V gene lookup returns CDR1 SGHRS and CDR2 YFSETQ. This CDR3 is 12 amino acids long. CDR3 bases: TGCGCCAGCAGCTCAGGTGGCGCTGAAGCTTTCTTT. Its translation: CASSSGGAEAFF. Together with reference TRBV5-1 and TRBJ1-1, the CDR3 gives the full variable domain: KAGVTQTPRYLIKTRGQQVTLSCSPISGHRSVSWYQQTPGQGLQFLFEYFSETQRNKGNFPGRFSGRQFSNSRSEMNVSTLELGDSALYLCASSSGGAEAFFGQGTRLTVV.

The chain recombines TRBV18 with TRBJ1-2, with 9 bases lining up with TRBD1. Germline V gene lookup returns CDR1 KGHSH and CDR2 LQKENI. The CDR3 contains 16 residues. The V and J ends lost 5 bases and 7 bases, in that order; junction bases with no gene match: 14. The CDR3 loop is CASSARDRAVDGGYTF. CDR3 nucleotide sequence: TGTGCCAGCTCAGCCCGGGACAGGGCGGTGGACGGTGGCTACACCTTC.

This clone was seen only a few times. The rearrangement joins TRBV12-3 or TRBV12-4 to TRBJ2-5; D is uncertain. The CDR3 is 10 amino acids. With 6 bases removed from V and 6 bases from J, the gap between germline ends came to 5 bases. In nucleotides, the CDR3 is TGTGCCAGCAGCAGGCAGACCCAGTACTTC. Translated, it gives CASSRQTQYF.

This clone was observed at least ten times. The chain has TRBV3-1 (or the pseudogene TRBV3-2) and TRBJ2-2; no firm D call. Trimming cost V 3 bases and J 6 bases, with 14 bases left between them. Per germline, CDR1 LGHDT and CDR2 YNNKEL (reference sequence). CDR3 length equals 15 residues. The CDR3 spells CASSQSSPRSGELFF. In DNA form, the CDR3 reads TGTGCCAGCAGCCAGTCTTCGCCTAGGTCCGGGGAGCTGTTTTTT.

This rearrangement joins TRBV5-6 to TRBJ1-5, with D possibly being TRBD1 (6 bases). Per germline, CDR1 SGHDT and CDR2 YYEEEE. With 2 bases removed from V and 2 bases from J, the gap between germline ends came to 11 bases. This CDR3 contains 15 residues. CDR3 sequence: CASSFWTARNQPQHF. The CDR3 region has the DNA TGTGCCAGCAGCTTTTGGACAGCCCGCAATCAGCCCCAGCATTTT. Full variable domain (remainder filled in from reference TRBV5-6 and TRBJ1-5): DAGVTQSPTHLIKTRGQQVTLRCSPKSGHDTVSWYQQALGQGPQFIFQYYEEEERQRGNFPDRFSGHQFPNYSSELNVNALLLGDSALYLCASSFWTARNQPQHFGDGTRLSIL.

The chain's CDR3 is CASSQTFDQPQHF. For the CDR3, the DNA is TGTGCCAGCAGCCAAACATTTGATCAGCCCCAGCATTTT. The rearrangement links TRBV16 to TRBJ1-5; no firm D call. The CDR3 totals 13 residues. The germline CDR1 and CDR2 sequences are KGHSY and FQNENV. V gave up 2 bases and J gave up 5 bases, with 7 bases separating them.